The 26 T cell receptor beta chains below come from one sample, sequenced in a study of brain T cells in children with intractable seizures. Sample time point: blood from clinic visit 5 months post-surgery; TSC patient then seizure free. Method: immunoSEQ multiplex PCR; TCRdb's copy keeps in-frame clones and lacks some. Among about 340,000 clones, about 94% were seen once, and the ten largest hold around 6%. The sequences come from peripheral blood, collected about 5 months after surgery. Every receptor here comes from a boy under three years old with tuberous sclerosis and intractable seizures.

This clone was found a few times. Other nucleotide sequences from this sample produce the same CDR3. CDR3 residues: CASSQGYEQYF. The CDR3 DNA sequence: TGTGCCAGCAGCCAAGGCTACGAGCAGTACTTC. This sequence joins TRBV3-1 (or the pseudogene TRBV3-2) and TRBJ2-7; no reliable D call. Per the germline V gene, CDR1 is LGHDT and CDR2 is YNNKEL (reference sequence). Between the trimmed V and J ends, which lost 1 base and 3 bases, there was a span of 1 base. This CDR3 contains 11 residues.

The chain joins TRBV27 to TRBJ1-1; a weak D match, TRBD1 (5 bases). V lost 4 bases and J lost 3, with 9 bases in between. The CDR3 is 13 residues long. Germline CDR1 MNHEY, CDR2 SMNVEV (reference sequence). CDR3 DNA: TGTGCCAGCAGTTGGGGACTCTACACTGAAGCTTTCTTT. It codes for CASSWGLYTEAFF.

The chain is built from TRBV7-2 and TRBJ1-4, with 7 bases fitting TRBD1. With V trimmed by 3 bases and J by 6 bases, 7 bases remained unmatched. Looked up from germline, CDR1 is SGHTA and CDR2 is FQGNSA. This CDR3 comprises 15 residues. CDR3 bases: TGTGCCAGCAGCTTTGGGCGGACAGGCCATGAAAAACTGTTTTTT. Its protein product is CASSFGRTGHEKLFF.

The gene calls are TRBV19 and TRBJ2-1; the match to TRBD2 covers 7 bases. The CDR3 extends over 12 amino acids. After removal of 3 bases from V and 11 bases from J, the junction contained 4 bases not matched to a gene. Germline CDR1 and CDR2: LNHDA and SQIVND (reference sequence). This CDR3 is CASSMGGPQQFF. CDR3 bases: TGTGCCAGTAGTATGGGAGGGCCTCAGCAGTTCTTC.

V gene TRBV4-1 combines with J gene TRBJ1-4; TRBD1 matches at 9 bases. Looked up from germline, CDR1 is MGHRA and CDR2 is YSYEKL. The CDR3 sequence is 17 residues long. V trimming: 4 bases; J trimming: 6 bases; junction bases outside the gene matches: 12. The CDR3 DNA follows: TGCGCCAGCAGCCTCAAGGTCCAGGGACAGGGATATGAAAAACTGTTTTTT. It is translated as CASSLKVQGQGYEKLFF.

This chain connects TRBV29-1 to TRBJ2-1; D is possibly TRBD1 or TRBD2 (6 bases each). CDR3 length: 15 amino acids. Trimming removed 5 bases from V and 1 base from J, with 15 bases in between. Per germline, CDR1 SQVTM and CDR2 ANQGSEA. This CDR3 reads CSVQEGVKSYNEQFF. CDR3 in DNA: TGCAGCGTTCAGGAGGGGGTGAAGTCCTACAATGAGCAGTTCTTC.

This chain uses TRBV7-9 with TRBJ2-3; D is perhaps TRBD2 (5 bases). CDR3 size: 15 residues. Germline CDR1 is SEHNR and CDR2 is FQNEAQ (reference sequence). The V end lost 2 bases, the J end lost 1 base, and 10 bases lay between the germline ends. The CDR3 loop reads CASSLSGVGTDTQYF. The DNA for the CDR3 is TGTGCCAGCAGCTTATCCGGGGTGGGCACAGATACGCAGTATTTT.

The chain is built from TRBV24-1 and TRBJ2-2; 10 bases match TRBD1. Germline CDR1 reads KGHDR; CDR2 reads SFDVKD. The CDR3 length is 16 residues. J lost 6 bases, V lost 3 bases, and 6 bases had no gene match. CDR3 amino acids: CATSDPDRGIAGELFF. CDR3 DNA: TGTGCCACCAGTGATCCGGACAGGGGGATTGCCGGGGAGCTGTTTTTT.

As for this clone: At one end the junction does not follow the germline gene, possibly because of a read error. The chain combines TRBV19 with TRBJ1-5, with a possible D match to TRBD1 (5 bases). Germline V lookup: CDR1 LNHDA, CDR2 SQIVND (reference sequence). CDR3 size: 14 residues. CDR3 sequence reads: CASSLDRSNQPQHF. Written as DNA, the CDR3 is TGTGCCAGTAGTCTAGACAGATCCAATCAGCCCCAGCATTTT. Based on the CDR3 plus reference TRBV19 and TRBJ1-5, the full variable domain is DGGITQSPKYLFRKEGQNVTLSCEQNLNHDAMYWYRQDPGQGLRLIYYSQIVNDFQKGDIAEGYSVSREKKESFPLTVTSAQKNPTAFYLCASSLDRSNQPQHFGDGTRLSIL.

V usage is TRBV3-1 (or the pseudogene TRBV3-2) and J usage is TRBJ2-7; D is possibly TRBD1 (6 bases). CDR3 length equals 12 residues. Germline CDR1 and CDR2: LGHDT and YNNKEL (reference sequence). Trimming cost V 3 bases and J 4 bases, with 7 bases left between them. The CDR3 reads CASSQTGYEQYF. CDR3 bases: TGTGCCAGCAGCCAGACAGGATACGAGCAGTACTTC.

CDR3 loop: CASSPARGGWADTQYF. As DNA, the CDR3 is TGTGCCAGCAGCCCAGCCCGGGGGGGCTGGGCAGATACGCAGTATTTT. This chain links TRBV7-9 with TRBJ2-3; 8 bases fit TRBD2. Germline trimming cut 5 bases from V and 4 bases from J; bases unmatched to any gene: 11. Germline CDR1 and CDR2: SEHNR and FQNEAQ (reference sequence). The CDR3 is made up of 16 amino acids.

The rearrangement uses TRBV5-3 and TRBJ1-1; TRBD1 might be the D (5 bases). TRBV5-3 is designated an ORF whose function remains uncertain. V lost 0 bases and J lost 0, with 9 bases in between. CDR3 length equals 15 residues. The CDR3 nucleotides are TGTGCCAGAAGCTTGGATAGGGGCATGAACACTGAAGCTTTCTTT. It translates to CARSLDRGMNTEAFF.

This clone turned up a few times. The V call is TRBV13, the J call TRBJ1-1; possible D gene TRBD1, 5 bases. This CDR3 comprises 15 residues. The germline CDR1 and CDR2 sequences are PRHDT and FYEKMQ (reference sequence). Between the trimmed V and J ends, which lost 6 bases and 1 base, there was a span of 15 bases. The CDR3 bases are TGTGCCAGCAGACCCCTCAGGGAACCGAACACTGAAGCTTTCTTT. Encoded protein: CASRPLREPNTEAFF.

This clone was recorded once. This rearrangement joins TRBV6-6 to TRBJ1-5; D call uncertain. CDR1 is MNHNY and CDR2 is SVGAGI in the germline V gene (reference sequence). V gave up 1 base and J gave up 5 bases, with 12 bases separating them. The CDR3 is 15 residues long. CDR3 region: CASSYFLEIYQPQHF. The CDR3 bases are TGTGCCAGCAGTTACTTTCTGGAGATTTATCAGCCCCAGCATTTT.

The rearrangement links TRBV6-1 to TRBJ1-2; D possibly corresponds to TRBD1 (6 bases). CDR1 and CDR2 from the germline V gene are MNHNS and SASEGT. The CDR3 sequence is 12 residues long. The ends were cut back, 3 bases at V and 8 bases at J, with 10 bases in the middle. CDR3 DNA sequence: TGTGCCAGCAGTGAGGCAGGGGACGGCTACACCTTC. This sequence encodes CASSEAGDGYTF.

V and J are TRBV2 and TRBJ2-2, with no clear D. The germline CDR1 and CDR2 sequences are SNHLY and FYNNEI. Trimming stripped 5 bases from V and 0 bases from J, with 13 bases between. The CDR3 contains 16 residues. The CDR3 loop reads CASSPPPPTNTGELFF. In DNA, the CDR3 is TGTGCCAGCAGTCCCCCTCCCCCCACGAACACCGGGGAGCTGTTTTTT. Drawing the rest from reference TRBV2 and TRBJ2-2, the complete variable domain is EPEVTQTPSHQVTQMGQEVILRCVPISNHLYFYWYRQILGQKVEFLVSFYNNEISEKSEIFDDQFSVERPDGSNFTLKIRSTKLEDSAMYFCASSPPPPTNTGELFFGEGSRLTVL.

The chain carries TRBV7-8 and TRBJ1-2, with D possibly TRBD1 on 5 matching bases. V was cut by 1 base and J by 4 bases, with 13 bases left in between. This CDR3 is 15 amino acids long. Germline V gene sequence: CDR1 SGHVS, CDR2 FQNEAQ. CDR3 nucleotide sequence: TGTGCCAGCAGCTTAGGTGCAGGGTCCGGCTATGGCTACACCTTC. Amino acids: CASSLGAGSGYGYTF.

CDR3 sequence: CAVPRITEAFF. For the CDR3, the DNA is TGTGCCGTCCCCCGGATCACTGAAGCTTTCTTT. The rearrangement uses TRBV7-9 and TRBJ1-1, with D unclear. Trimming cost V 11 bases and J 4 bases, with 11 bases left between them. This CDR3 has 11 amino acids. The germline V gene has CDR1 SEHNR and CDR2 FQNEAQ (reference sequence).

The V gene is TRBV10-2, the J gene TRBJ2-7, with 14 nucleotides matching TRBD2. Germline lookup yields CDR1 WSHSY and CDR2 SAAADI. The CDR3 runs 14 residues. Trimming took 2 bases from V and 11 from J; bases not matched to a gene: 5. This CDR3 is CASSEKGLAGVEYF. CDR3 nucleotide sequence: TGCGCCAGCAGTGAGAAGGGACTAGCGGGAGTCGAGTACTTC.

The chain joins TRBV7-2 to TRBJ2-5; D might be TRBD1 (6 bases). This CDR3 has 17 residues. Germline assignment: CDR1 SGHTA and CDR2 FQGNSA. Trimming took off 1 base at V and 1 base at J, with 16 bases between the two ends. The CDR3 coding sequence is TGTGCCAGCAGCTTAGGTGACAGGTTCGCTCCCCAAGAGACCCAGTACTTC. Amino acid sequence: CASSLGDRFAPQETQYF.

The rearrangement links TRBV19 to TRBJ1-2; 9 bases are a match to TRBD1. The germline V gene encodes CDR1 LNHDA and CDR2 SQIVND (reference sequence). The trim removed 6 bases at V and 4 bases at J, leaving 12 bases unmatched. The CDR3 is 16 amino acids. In DNA form, the CDR3 reads TGTGCCAGTAGCTTACTACAGGGGGCGGCTAGCTATGGCTACACCTTC. Protein product: CASSLLQGAASYGYTF.

The gene calls are TRBV7-2 and TRBJ1-2; D is unresolved. V lost 3 bases and J 4 bases, leaving 15 bases between the germline ends. Per the germline V gene, CDR1 is SGHTA and CDR2 is FQGNSA. The CDR3 contains 15 residues. The CDR3 DNA reads as TGTGCCAGCAGCTTGGCCTCGGCAGGCCGCTATGGCTACACCTTC. Its protein product is CASSLASAGRYGYTF.

This chain uses TRBV19 with TRBJ2-1; D is unresolved. This CDR3 spans 11 amino acids. Germline V gene data show CDR1 as LNHDA and CDR2 as SQIVND (reference sequence). The V end was cut by 11 bases, the J end by 2 bases, with 7 bases between. The CDR3 loop reads CAAGAYNEQFF. The CDR3 nucleotides are TGTGCCGCAGGAGCCTACAATGAGCAGTTCTTC.

V and J are TRBV9 and TRBJ2-7, with no clear D. This CDR3 has 14 residues. V was shortened by 0 bases and J by 2 bases, with 9 bases between the two germline ends. In germline, CDR1 is SGDLS, CDR2 YYNGEE. Written as DNA, the CDR3 is TGTGCCAGCAGCGTAGACCGAGGAACCTACGAGCAGTACTTC. Protein product: CASSVDRGTYEQYF.

The chain couples TRBV5-1 to TRBJ2-1; D gene unclear. CDR1 and CDR2 from the germline V gene are SGHRS and YFSETQ. The CDR3 spans 13 residues. V was pared by 1 base and J by 0 bases, with 2 bases between. CDR3 protein: CASSLCSYNEQFF. As DNA, the CDR3 is TGCGCCAGCAGCTTGTGCTCCTACAATGAGCAGTTCTTC.

The rearrangement uses TRBV3-1 (or the pseudogene TRBV3-2) and TRBJ2-5; TRBD2 matches at 9 bases. The trim removed 0 bases at V and 0 bases at J, leaving 5 bases unmatched. The CDR3 is 17 residues long. Germline V lookup: CDR1 LGHDT, CDR2 YNNKEL (reference sequence). The CDR3 coding sequence is TGTGCCAGCAGCCAAGAAAGAGCGGGGGGTTACCAAGAGACCCAGTACTTC. Translating gives CASSQERAGGYQETQYF.